This T cell receptor beta chain was recorded in a study of CD8 T cells in Susac syndrome. The diagnostic criteria were recently defined, and patients with Susac syndrome met them for definite or probable disease. This clonotype was observed once. The antigen remains unidentified. Random hexamers served to reverse transcribe about 0.5 to 1 ug RNA. Across 54 Vbeta and 13 Jbeta, immunoSEQ multiplex PCR amplified TCR beta CDR3. MiXCR, run by TCRdb on the immunoSEQ multiplex PCR reads, gives a single entry per CDR3 protein. The sample lists under 70,000 distinct CDR3 sequences; roughly 94% were seen once. Overall study findings and caveats: Susac-specific public clones were found in total CD8+ and CD8+ TEMRA repertoires, numbering sixteen and five, respectively.

Trimming removed 7 bases from V and 6 bases from J, with 17 bases in between. The CDR3 covers 14 residues. The clonotype was recovered from a human donor with Susac syndrome. The chain is built from TRBV23-1 and TRBJ2-3; the D is unclear. TRBV23-1 is reported as an ORF; its role is uncertain. The sequencing input was CD8+ T cells from PBMCs. CDR3 protein: CASTEATFSDTQYF. DNA of the CDR3: TGCGCCAGCACTGAGGCTACCTTTTCGGATACGCAGTATTTT.